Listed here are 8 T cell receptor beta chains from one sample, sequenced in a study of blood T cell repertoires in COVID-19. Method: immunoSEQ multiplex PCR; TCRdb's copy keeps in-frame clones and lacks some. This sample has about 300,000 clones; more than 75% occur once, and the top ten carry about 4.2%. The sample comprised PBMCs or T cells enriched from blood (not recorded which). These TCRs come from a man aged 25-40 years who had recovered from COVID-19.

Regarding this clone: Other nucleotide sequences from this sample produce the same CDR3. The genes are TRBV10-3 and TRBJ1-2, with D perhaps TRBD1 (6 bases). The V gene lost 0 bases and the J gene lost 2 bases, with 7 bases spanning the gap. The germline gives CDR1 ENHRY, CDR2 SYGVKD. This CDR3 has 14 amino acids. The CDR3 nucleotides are TGTGCCATCAGTGAGTCGAGGGGGAACTATGGCTACACCTTC. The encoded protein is CAISESRGNYGYTF.

Written as DNA, the CDR3 is TGCGCCAGCAGTTACGTCGCAGGGGCCTACAATGAGCAGTTCTTC. Translation: CASSYVAGAYNEQFF. The chain carries TRBV5-1 and TRBJ2-1; D might be TRBD1 (6 bases). V lost 5 bases and J lost 2, with 14 bases in between. Germline CDR1 SGHRS, CDR2 YFSETQ. The CDR3 totals 15 residues.

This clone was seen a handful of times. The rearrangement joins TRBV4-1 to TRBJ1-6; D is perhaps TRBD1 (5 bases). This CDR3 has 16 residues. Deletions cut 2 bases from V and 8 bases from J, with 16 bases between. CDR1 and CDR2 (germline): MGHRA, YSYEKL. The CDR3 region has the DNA TGCGCCAGCAGCCAACTCCGGGACTCTCGGGATTCACCCCTCCACTTT. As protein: CASSQLRDSRDSPLHF.

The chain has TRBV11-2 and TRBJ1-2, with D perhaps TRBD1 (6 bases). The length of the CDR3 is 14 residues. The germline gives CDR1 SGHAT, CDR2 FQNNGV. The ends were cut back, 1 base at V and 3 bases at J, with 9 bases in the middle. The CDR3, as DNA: TGTGCCAGCAGCTTAGTGGCAGGGGACTATGGCTACACCTTC. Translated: CASSLVAGDYGYTF.

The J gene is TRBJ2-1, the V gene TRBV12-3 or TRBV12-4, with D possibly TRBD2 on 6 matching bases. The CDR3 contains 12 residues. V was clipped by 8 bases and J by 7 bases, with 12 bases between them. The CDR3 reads CASVEGRNEQFF. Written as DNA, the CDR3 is TGTGCCAGCGTAGAAGGGAGGAATGAGCAGTTCTTC.

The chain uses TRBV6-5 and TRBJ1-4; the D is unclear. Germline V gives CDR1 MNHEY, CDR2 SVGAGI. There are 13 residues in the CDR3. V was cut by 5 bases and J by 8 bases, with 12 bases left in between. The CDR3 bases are TGTGCCAGCAGTACCGGGATAGAGGAAAAACTGTTTTTT. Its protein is CASSTGIEEKLFF.

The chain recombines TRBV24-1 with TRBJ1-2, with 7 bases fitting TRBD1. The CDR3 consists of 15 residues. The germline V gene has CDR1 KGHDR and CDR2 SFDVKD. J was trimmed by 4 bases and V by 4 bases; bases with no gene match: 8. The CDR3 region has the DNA TGTGCCACCAGTGAGCCAGGGGGAACCCTCTATGGCTACACCTTC. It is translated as CATSEPGGTLYGYTF.

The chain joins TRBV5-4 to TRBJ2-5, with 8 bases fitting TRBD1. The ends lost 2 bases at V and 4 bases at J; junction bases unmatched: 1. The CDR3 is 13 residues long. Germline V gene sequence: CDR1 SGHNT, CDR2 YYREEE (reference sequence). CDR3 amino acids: CASSFGQGETQYF. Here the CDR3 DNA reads TGTGCCAGCAGCTTCGGACAGGGAGAGACCCAGTACTTC.